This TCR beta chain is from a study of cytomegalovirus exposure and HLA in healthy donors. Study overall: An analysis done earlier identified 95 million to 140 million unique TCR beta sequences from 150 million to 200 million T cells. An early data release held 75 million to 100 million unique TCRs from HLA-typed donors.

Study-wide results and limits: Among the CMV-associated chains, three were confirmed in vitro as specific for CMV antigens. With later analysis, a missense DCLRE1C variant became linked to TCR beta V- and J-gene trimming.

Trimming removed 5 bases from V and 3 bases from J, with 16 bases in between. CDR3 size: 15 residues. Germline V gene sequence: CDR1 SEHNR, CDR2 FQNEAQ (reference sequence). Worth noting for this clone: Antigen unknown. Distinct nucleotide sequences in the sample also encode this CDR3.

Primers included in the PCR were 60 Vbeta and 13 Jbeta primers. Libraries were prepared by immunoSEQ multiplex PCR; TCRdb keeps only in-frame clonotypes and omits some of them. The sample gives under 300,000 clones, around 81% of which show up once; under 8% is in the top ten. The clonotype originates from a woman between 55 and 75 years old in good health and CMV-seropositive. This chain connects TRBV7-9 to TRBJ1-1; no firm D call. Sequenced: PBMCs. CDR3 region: CASSPPPARDTEAFF. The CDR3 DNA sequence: TGTGCCAGCAGCCCCCCGCCGGCGCGGGACACTGAAGCTTTCTTT.